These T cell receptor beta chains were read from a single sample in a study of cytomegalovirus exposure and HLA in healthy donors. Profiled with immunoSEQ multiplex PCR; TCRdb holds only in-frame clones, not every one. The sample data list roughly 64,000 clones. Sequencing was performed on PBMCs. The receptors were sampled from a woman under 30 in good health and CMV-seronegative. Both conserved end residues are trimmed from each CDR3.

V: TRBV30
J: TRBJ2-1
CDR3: AWSGLRQGTGVNNEQF

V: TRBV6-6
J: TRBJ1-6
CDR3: ASSTPRMGLNSPLH

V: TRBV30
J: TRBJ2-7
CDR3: AWSVPGQGMVGYYEQY

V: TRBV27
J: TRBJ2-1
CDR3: ASRPLGLADRYNEQF

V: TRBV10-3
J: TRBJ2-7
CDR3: AISESVNVGNEQY

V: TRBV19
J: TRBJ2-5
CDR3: ASSSDTKTQY

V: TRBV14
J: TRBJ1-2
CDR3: ASGDYRDGGYT

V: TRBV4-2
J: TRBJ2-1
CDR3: ASSQEGASGAYNEQF

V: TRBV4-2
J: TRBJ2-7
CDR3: ASSQGGILAYEQY

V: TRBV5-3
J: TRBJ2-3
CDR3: ARSWRGCSTDTQY

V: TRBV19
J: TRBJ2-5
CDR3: ASSISPTPRETQY

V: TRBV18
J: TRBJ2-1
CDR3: ASSRRQGDEQF

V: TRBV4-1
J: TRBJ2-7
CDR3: ASSQELIVAGYYEQY

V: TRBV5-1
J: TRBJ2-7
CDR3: ASSSTGELVTYEQY

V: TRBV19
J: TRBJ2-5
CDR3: ASSISRQETQY

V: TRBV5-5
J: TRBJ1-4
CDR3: ASSLEGKGATNEKLF

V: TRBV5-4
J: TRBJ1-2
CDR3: ASSLDREGGYT

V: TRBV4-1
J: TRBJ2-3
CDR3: ASSQDGVPTDTQY

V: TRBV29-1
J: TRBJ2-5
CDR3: SIDRGNGEETQY

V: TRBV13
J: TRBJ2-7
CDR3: ASSLGTSGSLEEQY

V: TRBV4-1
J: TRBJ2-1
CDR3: ASSRSTGLAANEQF

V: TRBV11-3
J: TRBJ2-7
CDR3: ASTLRGQGLYEQY

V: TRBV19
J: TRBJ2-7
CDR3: ASSIGPGSPYEQY

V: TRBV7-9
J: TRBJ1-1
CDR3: ASSLARAGREAF

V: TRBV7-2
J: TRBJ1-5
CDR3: ASSLGRGAGNQPQH

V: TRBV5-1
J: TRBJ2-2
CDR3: ASSLDRTSGRSTGELF

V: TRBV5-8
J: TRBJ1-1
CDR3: ASSLPGRRGTEDF

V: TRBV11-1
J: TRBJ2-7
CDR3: ASSLGTSPFYEQY

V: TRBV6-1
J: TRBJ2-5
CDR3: ASKQGQETQY

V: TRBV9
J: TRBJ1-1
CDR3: ASSVGSGDPEAF